Below, one TCR beta chain is given with its context. This sample is drawn from a study of blood T cell repertoires in COVID-19. Study information: T cells, B-cell-depleted T cells, or PBMCs supplied cDNA or gDNA.

Profiled with immunoSEQ multiplex PCR; TCRdb holds only in-frame clones, not every one. This table has roughly 55,000 clones, under 85% appearing once. This CDR3 region has 13 residues. Trimming removed 8 bases at V and 2 bases at J, with 12 bases between. Germline values: CDR1 LNHDA, CDR2 SQIVND (reference sequence). The rearrangement uses TRBV19 and TRBJ1-1; D is uncertain. This TCR was sampled from a man aged 60 to 69 with acute or convalescent COVID-19. Material for sequencing was peripheral blood. DNA for the CDR3: TGTGCCAGTTCTATCAGGCTCAACACTGAAGCTTTCTTT. Amino acids: CASSIRLNTEAFF.